This T cell receptor beta chain was documented in a study of blood T cell repertoires in COVID-19. The wider study: Whether acute or convalescent, the COVID-19 samples came from the United States, Italy and Spain. PBMCs, B-cell-depleted T cells, or T cells were the source of the cDNA or gDNA that made up the material.

The repertoire was sequenced with immunoSEQ multiplex PCR; TCRdb's copy has only in-frame clones and lacks some. Of roughly 100,000 clones listed, about four fifths are singletons. Germline CDR1 SGHTA, CDR2 FQGNSA. This CDR3 is built from 15 residues. Losses at the gene ends were 5 bases for V and 2 bases for J; bases not matched to a gene: 7. The source material was peripheral blood. J is TRBJ2-3 and V is TRBV7-2; TRBD2 aligns across 7 bases. The receptor comes from a man older than 75 with COVID-19, enrolled during active disease. CDR3 sequence (DNA): TGTGCCAGCAGCCAGGGACTACTATACACAGATACGCAGTATTTT. Translated: CASSQGLLYTDTQYF.